One T cell receptor (beta chain) is described in this entry. There are many counts of this clonotype. Its antigen is still unknown. There are no base qualities to consult, and no much larger clone falls within one base. The data stem from a study of blood T cells in healthy people across ages (dated by TCRdb to 2014 to 2015). Describing the broader study: In model experiments, roughly one uniquely barcoded TCR beta cDNA molecule per two T cells was captured by template switching. Age-related changes in TCR beta repertoire diversity were measured in the study by deep sequencing normalized with unique cDNA molecular identifiers. The donors were divided into four age groups: young (average roughly 17 years), middle-aged (roughly 42), aged (roughly 66) and long-lived (roughly 86). To avoid experimental bias, donors of different ages were spread randomly across the sequencing lanes. For two donors (one aged 18 to 29 and one aged 80 or older), the study analyzed two additional independent replicas of 1 million unique cDNA reads from the same blood draw.

Donors were approximately 42 systemically healthy Caucasian individuals from Russia aged about 6 to 100 years. Around 10 milliliters of peripheral blood were drawn from each donor into EDTA-treated Vacutainer tubes. Ficoll-Paque density-gradient centrifugation was used to isolate PBMCs, with at least 7 million per sample. Total RNA, at least 5 micrograms per sample, was extracted from PBMCs with Trizol reagent. Naive CD45RAhigh/CD27high T cell percentages were measured by flow cytometry on a PBMC aliquot from every donor. From the cysteine up to the phenylalanine, the CDR3 has a length of 13 residues. This entry keeps only the CDR3 DNA: 39 bases, framed from base 1. The germline V gene gives CDR1 as SGHTA and CDR2 as FQGTGA. Trimming takes 1 base from V and 4 bases from J, and the germline ends sit 5 bases apart. Results and caveats for the whole study, not just this receptor: Since profiling was done on bulk unsorted PBMCs, naive and antigen-experienced compartments could not be conclusively compared. There was a strong correlation between observed TCR beta diversity and the percentage of naive T cells measured by flow cytometry. As age increased, observed TCR beta diversity per million T cells dropped in a roughly linear way, and a significant reduction was already evident by age roughly 40. The long-lived group showed more naive CD4+ T cells, fewer expanded clones and increased TCR diversity than the aged group, suggesting age selection. Estimates of total diversity based on one million sequenced T cells were regarded as lower bounds and as underestimates. The CMV infection status of donors was not known, potentially confounding age-related changes in expanded clonotypes.

The receptor library was made with 5' RACE. TCRdb shows the sequencer as Illumina HiSeq 2500. A second PCR of roughly 7 to 12 cycles was performed with a sample-barcoded 5' primer and a J-beta primer mix. A unique molecular identifier was introduced onto each TCR beta cDNA molecule by a template-switch 5' adaptor carrying 12 random nucleotides. At least 3 million CDR3-containing paired-end reads were obtained from each sample. All of the RNA was converted into first-strand cDNA using the Mint cDNA synthesis kit, with a TRBC-specific oligonucleotide serving as the primer. After uracil-DNA glycosylase treatment, a first 18-cycle PCR used universal primers M1SS and BC2_uni_R on all cDNA. Per the original workflow: For normalization, 1 million high-quality reads were randomly selected from each sample, with every read carrying a distinct molecular identifier. Instead of being binned into consensus sequences, reads with shared molecular identifiers were discarded. MiTCR, set to a Q25 quality threshold and the strictest error-elimination algorithm, was used for CDR3 identification, clonotype clustering and error correction. Lower-bound total TCR beta diversity was estimated with a nonparametric unseen species model using Euler transformation. TCRdb passed the public sequencing reads through fastp at Q25 and MiXCR, retaining productive beta sequences. For every CDR3 protein sequence, its rows merge into one entry that carries the most common genes and DNA. The V and J calls follow TCRdb's processing rather than the paper's. The table for this sample lists hundreds of thousands of distinct CDR3 sequences; 35% to 45% of them were counted only once. 20% to 25% of the sample lies in the top ten.

The receptor chain draws on TRBV7-3 and TRBJ2-1; no confident D gene assignment can be made. Sequenced sample: blood. The sequence was collected from a woman in her sixties in good health. The nucleotide sequence reads as follows: TGTGCCAGCAGCTTAAGGGGATACAATGAGCAGTTCTTC. This codes for CASSLRGYNEQFF.